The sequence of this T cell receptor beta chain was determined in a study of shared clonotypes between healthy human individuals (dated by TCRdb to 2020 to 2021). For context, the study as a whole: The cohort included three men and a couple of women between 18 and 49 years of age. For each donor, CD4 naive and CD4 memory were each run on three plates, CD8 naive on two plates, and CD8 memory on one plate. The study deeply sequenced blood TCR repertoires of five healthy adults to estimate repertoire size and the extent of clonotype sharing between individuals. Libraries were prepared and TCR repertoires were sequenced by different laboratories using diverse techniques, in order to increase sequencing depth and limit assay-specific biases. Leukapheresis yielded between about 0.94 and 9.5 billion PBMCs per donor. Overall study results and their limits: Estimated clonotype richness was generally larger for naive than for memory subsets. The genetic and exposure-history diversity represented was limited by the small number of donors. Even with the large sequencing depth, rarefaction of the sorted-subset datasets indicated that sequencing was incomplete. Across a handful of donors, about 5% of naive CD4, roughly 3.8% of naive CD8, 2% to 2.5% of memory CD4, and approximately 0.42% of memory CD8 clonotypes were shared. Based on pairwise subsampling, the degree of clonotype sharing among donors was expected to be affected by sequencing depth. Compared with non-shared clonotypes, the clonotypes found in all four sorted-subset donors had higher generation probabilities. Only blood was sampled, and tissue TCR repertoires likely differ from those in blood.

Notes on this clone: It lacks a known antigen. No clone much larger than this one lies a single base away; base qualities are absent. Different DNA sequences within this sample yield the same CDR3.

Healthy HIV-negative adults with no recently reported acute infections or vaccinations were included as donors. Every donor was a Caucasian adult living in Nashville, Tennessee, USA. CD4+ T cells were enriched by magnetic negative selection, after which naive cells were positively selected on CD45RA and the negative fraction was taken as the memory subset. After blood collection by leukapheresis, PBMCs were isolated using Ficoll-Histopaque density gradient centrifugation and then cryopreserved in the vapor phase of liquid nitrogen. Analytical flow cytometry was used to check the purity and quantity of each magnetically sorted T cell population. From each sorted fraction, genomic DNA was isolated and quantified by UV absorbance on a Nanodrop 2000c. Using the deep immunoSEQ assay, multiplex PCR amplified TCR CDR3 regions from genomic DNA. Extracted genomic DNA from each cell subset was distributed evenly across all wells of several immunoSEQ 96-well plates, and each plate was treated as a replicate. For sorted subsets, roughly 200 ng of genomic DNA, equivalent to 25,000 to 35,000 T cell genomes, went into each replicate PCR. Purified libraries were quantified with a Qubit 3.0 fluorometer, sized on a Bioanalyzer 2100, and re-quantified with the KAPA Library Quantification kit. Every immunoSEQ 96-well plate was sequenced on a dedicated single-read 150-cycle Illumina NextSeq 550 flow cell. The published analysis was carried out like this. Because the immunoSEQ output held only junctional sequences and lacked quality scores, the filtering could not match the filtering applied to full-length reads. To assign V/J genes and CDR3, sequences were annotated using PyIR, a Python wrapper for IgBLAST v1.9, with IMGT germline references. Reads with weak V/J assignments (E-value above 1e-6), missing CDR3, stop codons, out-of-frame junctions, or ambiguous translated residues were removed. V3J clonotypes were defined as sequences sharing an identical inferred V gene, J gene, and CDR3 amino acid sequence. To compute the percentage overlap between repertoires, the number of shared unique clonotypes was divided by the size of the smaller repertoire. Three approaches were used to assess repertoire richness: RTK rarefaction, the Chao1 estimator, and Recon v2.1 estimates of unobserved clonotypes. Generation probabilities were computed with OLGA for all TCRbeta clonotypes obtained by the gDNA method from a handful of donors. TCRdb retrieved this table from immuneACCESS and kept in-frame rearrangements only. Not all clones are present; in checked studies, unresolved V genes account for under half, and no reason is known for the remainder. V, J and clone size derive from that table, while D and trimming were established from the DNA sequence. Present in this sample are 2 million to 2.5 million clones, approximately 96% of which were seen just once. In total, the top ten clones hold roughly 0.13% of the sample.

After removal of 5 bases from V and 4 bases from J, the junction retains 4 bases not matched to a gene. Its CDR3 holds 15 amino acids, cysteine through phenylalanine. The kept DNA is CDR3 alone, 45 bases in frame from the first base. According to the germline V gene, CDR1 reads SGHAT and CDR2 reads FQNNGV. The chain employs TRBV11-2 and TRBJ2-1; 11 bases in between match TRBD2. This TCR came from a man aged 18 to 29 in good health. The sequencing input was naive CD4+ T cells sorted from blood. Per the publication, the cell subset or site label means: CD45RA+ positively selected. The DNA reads TGTGCCAGCAGCCTGACTAGCGGGACGTACAATGAGCAGTTCTTC. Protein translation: CASSLTSGTYNEQFF.